A selection of T cell receptor beta chains follows, all from one sample in a study of CD4 T cells in relation to SARS-CoV-2 and coronaviruses. Assay used: immunoSEQ multiplex PCR; TCRdb lists only in-frame clones, some missing. Of roughly 45,000 clones in the sample, roughly 80% are singletons; the top ten hold more than 1.3%. These TCRs' antigens remain unknown. Source material: naive CD4+ T cells from PBMCs, cultured in vitro. These receptors all stem from an adult with COVID-19. The CDR3 runs from the conserved cysteine through the conserved F or W. A D gene is named only where the DNA matches it firmly. Only part of the rows carry a size: once, few, many, or a class if the clone is expanded.

j_call,clone_size,v_call,d_call,cdr3_nt,cdr3_aa
TRBJ2-3,.,TRBV9,TRBD2,TGTGCCAGCAGCGTAGTAGGGACTAGCGGGAGTACGACAGATACGCAGTATTTT,CASSVVGTSGSTTDTQYF
TRBJ2-6,.,TRBV19,.,TGTGCCAGTAGGACTGTCGAGTCTGGGGCCAACGTCCTGACTTTC,CASRTVESGANVLTF
TRBJ2-2,.,TRBV9,TRBD2,TGTGCCAGCAGCATTAGCGGGAGTGACACCGGGGAGCTGTTTTTT,CASSISGSDTGELFF
TRBJ1-2,.,TRBV4-3,.,TGCGCCAGCAGCCAAGACAGGAACTATGGCTACACCTTC,CASSQDRNYGYTF
TRBJ1-5,once,TRBV6-5,.,TGTGCCAGCAGGGAGTACGGAGATCAGCCCCAGCATTTT,CASREYGDQPQHF
TRBJ2-7,.,TRBV10-3,TRBD2,TGTGCCATCAGTACTAGCGGGACATACGAGCAGTACTTC,CAISTSGTYEQYF
TRBJ2-5,.,TRBV3-1/TRBV3-2,.,TGTGCCAGCAGCCAAGAGGCAATCAGACTGGGAGAGACCCAGTACTTC,CASSQEAIRLGETQYF
TRBJ1-6,once,TRBV30,.,TGTGCCGAAAAAGGGTCCTATAATTCACCCCTCCACTTT,CAEKGSYNSPLHF
TRBJ2-3,.,TRBV5-1,TRBD1,TGCGCCAGCAGCCCGACAGGGACAGATACGCAGTATTTT,CASSPTGTDTQYF
TRBJ1-2,once,TRBV6-5,TRBD1,TGTGCCAGCAGGAGGACAGGGAGAGGCAATGGCTACACCTTC,CASRRTGRGNGYTF
TRBJ1-6,.,TRBV7-9,.,TGTGCCAGCAGCTTAAAGAAAGGGCCCTCCCCCCCCCTCCACTTT,CASSLKKGPSPPLHF
TRBJ1-2,.,TRBV28,.,TGTGCCAGCAGTTTACTCCAGGCCCTCCATGGCTACACCTTC,CASSLLQALHGYTF
TRBJ2-2,.,TRBV12-3/TRBV12-4,.,TGTGCCAGCAGGGGTACCGGGGAGCTGTTTTTT,CASRGTGELFF
TRBJ2-3,.,TRBV7-9,.,TGTGCCAGCAGCTTAGAACTAGTCCCTAGGGCTACGCAGTATTTT,CASSLELVPRATQYF
TRBJ2-1,.,TRBV11-2,TRBD2,TGTGCCAGCAGCTTACTCCTAGGACTAGGAGCCAATGAGCAGTTCTTC,CASSLLLGLGANEQFF
TRBJ2-3,.,TRBV5-1,.,TGCGCCAGCAGCTTGGACGGGAGCACAGATACGCAGTATTTT,CASSLDGSTDTQYF
TRBJ2-3,.,TRBV5-1,TRBD1,TGCGCCAGCAGCTTGGGAGGGACAGGGTCAGATACGCAGTATTTT,CASSLGGTGSDTQYF
TRBJ2-7,.,TRBV24-1,TRBD2,TGTGCCACCAGTGATGCCGGGACTAGCGGCTCCTACGAGCAGTACTTC,CATSDAGTSGSYEQYF
TRBJ1-1,.,TRBV13,.,TGTGCCAGCAGCTTAGTGCTGGGGAACACTGAAGCTTTCTTT,CASSLVLGNTEAFF
TRBJ2-7,.,TRBV10-3,.,TGTGCCAGTCAGGGTAGCTCCTACGAGCAGTACTTC,CASQGSSYEQYF
TRBJ2-1,.,TRBV7-6,TRBD2,TGTGCCAGCAGCTTAGGCGCAGGGACTAGCGGGGCCCCGGGCGAGCAGTTCTTC,CASSLGAGTSGAPGEQFF
TRBJ2-7,.,TRBV6-2/TRBV6-3,.,TGTGCCAGCAGTTATACCCCAGAAACAGGGTACGGGTACGAGCAGTACTTC,CASSYTPETGYGYEQYF
TRBJ2-7,.,TRBV6-5,.,TGTGCCAGCAGTTACATGAGGTTTCCTTACGAGCAGTACTTC,CASSYMRFPYEQYF
TRBJ1-3,.,TRBV25-1,.,TGTGCCAGCACCGACATCCCAGAGGGTGGAAACACCATATATTTT,CASTDIPEGGNTIYF
TRBJ2-5,.,TRBV9,.,TGTGCCAGCAGTGTGGTCGGACGGAACCAAGAGACCCAGTACTTC,CASSVVGRNQETQYF
TRBJ1-1,.,TRBV29-1,TRBD1,TGCAGCTACAGGGGGAACACTGAAGCTTTCTTT,CSYRGNTEAFF
TRBJ1-2,.,TRBV9,.,TGTGCCAGCAGCAGATCAGAATATGGCTACACCTTC,CASSRSEYGYTF
TRBJ2-1,.,TRBV25-1,TRBD1,TGTGCCAGCAGTGGTGACAGGGTCGCGTCCTACAATGAGCAGTTCTTC,CASSGDRVASYNEQFF
TRBJ2-1,.,TRBV5-6,TRBD1,TGTGCCAGCAGCTTGGGGGACAGGGGGTTCAATGAGCAGTTCTTC,CASSLGDRGFNEQFF